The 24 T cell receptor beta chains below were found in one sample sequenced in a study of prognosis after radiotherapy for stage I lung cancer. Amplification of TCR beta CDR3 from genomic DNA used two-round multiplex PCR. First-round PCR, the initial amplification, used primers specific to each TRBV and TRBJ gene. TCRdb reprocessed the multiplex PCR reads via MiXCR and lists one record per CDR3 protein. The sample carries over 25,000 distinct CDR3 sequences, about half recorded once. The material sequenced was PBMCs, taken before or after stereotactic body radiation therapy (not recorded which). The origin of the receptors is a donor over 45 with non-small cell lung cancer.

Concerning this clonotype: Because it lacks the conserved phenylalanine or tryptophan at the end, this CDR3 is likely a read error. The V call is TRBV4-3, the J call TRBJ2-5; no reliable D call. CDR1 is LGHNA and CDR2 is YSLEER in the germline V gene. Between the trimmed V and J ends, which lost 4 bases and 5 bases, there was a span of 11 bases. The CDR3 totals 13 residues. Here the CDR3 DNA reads TGCGCCAGCAGCCGGGTCCTAGGGGAGACCCAGTACTTG. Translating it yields CASSRVLGETQYL.

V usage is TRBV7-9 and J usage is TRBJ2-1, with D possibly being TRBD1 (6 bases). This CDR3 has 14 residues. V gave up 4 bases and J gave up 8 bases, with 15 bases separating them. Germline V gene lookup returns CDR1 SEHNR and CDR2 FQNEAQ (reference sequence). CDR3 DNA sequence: TGTGCCAGCAGCTCATGGACAGACTGGGATGAGCAGTTCTTC. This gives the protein CASSSWTDWDEQFF.

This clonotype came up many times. CDR3: CASSAQRGVTEAFF. The CDR3 DNA reads TGTGCCAGCAGCGCCCAAAGGGGAGTTACTGAAGCTTTCTTT. This sequence joins TRBV9 and TRBJ1-1, with TRBD1 as a possible D gene (5 bases). Germline values: CDR1 SGDLS, CDR2 YYNGEE. The CDR3 is 14 residues long. V was clipped by 3 bases and J by 5 bases, with 14 bases between them.

This CDR3 reads CASSLEVTGELFF. The CDR3 nucleotides are TGTGCCAGCAGTCTTGAGGTGACCGGGGAGCTGTTTTTT. This chain connects TRBV12-3 or TRBV12-4 to TRBJ2-2; D is uncertain. Trimming left V 5 bases short and J 5 bases short, with 9 bases between. This CDR3 comprises 13 residues.

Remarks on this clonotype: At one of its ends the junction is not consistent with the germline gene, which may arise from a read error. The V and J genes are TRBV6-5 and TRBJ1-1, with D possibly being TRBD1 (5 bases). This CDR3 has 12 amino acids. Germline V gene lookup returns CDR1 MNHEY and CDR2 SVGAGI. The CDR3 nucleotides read TGTGCCAGCAGTTTGGGGCCCACTGAATCTTTCTTT. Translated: CASSLGPTESFF.

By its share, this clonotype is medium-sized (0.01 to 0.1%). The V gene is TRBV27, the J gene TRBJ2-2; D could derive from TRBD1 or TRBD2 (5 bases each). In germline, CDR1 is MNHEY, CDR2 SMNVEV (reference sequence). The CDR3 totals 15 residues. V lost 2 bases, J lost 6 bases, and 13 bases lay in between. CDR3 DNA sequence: TGTGCCAGCAGTTTAGACAGCCGCGGGTCCGGGGAGCTGTTTTTT. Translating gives CASSLDSRGSGELFF.

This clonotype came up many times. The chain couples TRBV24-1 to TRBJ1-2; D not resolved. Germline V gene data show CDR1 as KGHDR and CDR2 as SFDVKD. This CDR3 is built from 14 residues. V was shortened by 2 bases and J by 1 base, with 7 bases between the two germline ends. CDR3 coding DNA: TGTGCCACCAGTGATTCGCCCATTAACTATGGCTACACCTTC. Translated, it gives CATSDSPINYGYTF.

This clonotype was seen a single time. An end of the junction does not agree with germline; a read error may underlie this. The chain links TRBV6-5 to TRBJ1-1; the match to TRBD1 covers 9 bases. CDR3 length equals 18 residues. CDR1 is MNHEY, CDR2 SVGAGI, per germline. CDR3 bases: TGTGCCAGCAGTTACACGGACAGGGGTTCTCGGTGGGACACTGAAGATTTCTTT. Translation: CASSYTDRGSRWDTEDFF.

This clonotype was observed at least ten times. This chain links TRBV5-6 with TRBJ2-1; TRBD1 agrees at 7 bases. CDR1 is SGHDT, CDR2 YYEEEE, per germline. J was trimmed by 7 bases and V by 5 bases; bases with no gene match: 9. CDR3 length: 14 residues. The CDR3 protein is CASSPSPGGNEQFF. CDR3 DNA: TGTGCCAGCAGTCCGTCCCCAGGGGGAAATGAGCAGTTCTTC.

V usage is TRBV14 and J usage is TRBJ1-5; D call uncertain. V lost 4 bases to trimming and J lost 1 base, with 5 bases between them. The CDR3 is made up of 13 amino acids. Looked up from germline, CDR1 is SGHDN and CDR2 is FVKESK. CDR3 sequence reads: CASSLASNQPQHF. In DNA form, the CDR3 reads TGTGCCAGCAGCCTAGCCAGCAATCAGCCCCAGCATTTT. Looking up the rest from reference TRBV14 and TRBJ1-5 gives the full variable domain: EAGVTQFPSHSVIEKGQTVTLRCDPISGHDNLYWYRRVMGKEIKFLLHFVKESKQDESGMPNNRFLAERTGGTYSTLKVQPAELEDSGVYFCASSLASNQPQHFGDGTRLSIL.

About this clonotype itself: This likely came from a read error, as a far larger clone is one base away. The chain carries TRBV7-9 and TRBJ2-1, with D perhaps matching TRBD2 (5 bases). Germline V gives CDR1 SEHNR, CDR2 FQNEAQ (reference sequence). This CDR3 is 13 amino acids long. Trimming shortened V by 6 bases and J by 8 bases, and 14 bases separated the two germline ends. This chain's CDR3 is CASSPTSFDEQFF. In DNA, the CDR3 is TGTGCCAGCAGTCCTACTAGTTTCGATGAGCAGTTCTTC.

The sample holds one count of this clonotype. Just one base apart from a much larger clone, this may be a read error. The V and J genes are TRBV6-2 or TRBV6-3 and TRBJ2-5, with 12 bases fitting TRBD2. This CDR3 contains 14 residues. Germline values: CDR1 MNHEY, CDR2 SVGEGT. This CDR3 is CSSRPTSGGGTQYF. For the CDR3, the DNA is TGTTCCAGCAGACCGACTAGCGGGGGTGGGACCCAGTACTTC.

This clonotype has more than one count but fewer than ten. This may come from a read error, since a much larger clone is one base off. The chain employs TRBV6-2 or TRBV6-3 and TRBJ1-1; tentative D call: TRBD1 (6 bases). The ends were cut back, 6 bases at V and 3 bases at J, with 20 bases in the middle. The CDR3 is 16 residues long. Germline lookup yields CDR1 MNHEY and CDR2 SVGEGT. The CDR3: CASSLTGAGEDTEAFF. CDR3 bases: TGTGCCAGCAGCCTAACCGGGGCAGGGGAGGACACTGAAGCTTTCTTT.

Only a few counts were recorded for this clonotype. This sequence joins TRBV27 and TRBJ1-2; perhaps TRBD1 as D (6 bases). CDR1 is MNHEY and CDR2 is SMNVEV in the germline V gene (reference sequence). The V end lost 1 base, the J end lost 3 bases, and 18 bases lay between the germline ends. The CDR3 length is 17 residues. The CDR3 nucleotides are TGTGCCAGCAGTTTATATAGTCCAGGGGTAGCGGACTATGGCTACACCTTC. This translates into CASSLYSPGVADYGYTF.

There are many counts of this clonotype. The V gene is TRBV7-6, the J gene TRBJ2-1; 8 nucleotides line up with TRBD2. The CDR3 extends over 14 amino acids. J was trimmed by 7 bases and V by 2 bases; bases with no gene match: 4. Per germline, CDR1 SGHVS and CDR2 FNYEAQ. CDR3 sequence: CASSLYGGANEQFF. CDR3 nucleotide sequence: TGTGCCAGCAGCTTATACGGGGGGGCGAATGAGCAGTTCTTC.

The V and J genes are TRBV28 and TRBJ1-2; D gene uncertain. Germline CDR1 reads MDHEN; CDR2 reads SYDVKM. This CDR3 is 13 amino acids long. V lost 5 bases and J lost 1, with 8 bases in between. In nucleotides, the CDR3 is TGTGCCAGCAGTCCACAGAGTAACTATGGCTACACCTTC. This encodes CASSPQSNYGYTF.

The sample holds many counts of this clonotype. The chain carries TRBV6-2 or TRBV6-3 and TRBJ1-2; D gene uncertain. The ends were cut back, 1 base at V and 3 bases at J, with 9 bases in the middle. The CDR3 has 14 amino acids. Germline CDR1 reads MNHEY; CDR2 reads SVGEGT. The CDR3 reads CASSYLRVDYGYTF. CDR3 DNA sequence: TGTGCCAGCAGTTACTTGCGAGTCGACTATGGCTACACCTTC.

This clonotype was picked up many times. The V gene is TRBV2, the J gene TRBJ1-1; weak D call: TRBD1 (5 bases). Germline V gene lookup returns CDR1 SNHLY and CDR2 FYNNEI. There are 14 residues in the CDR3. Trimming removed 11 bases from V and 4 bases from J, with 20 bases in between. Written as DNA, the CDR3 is TGTGCCGCACGGGGTGAGGACACTCGCACTGAAGCTTTCTTT. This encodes CAARGEDTRTEAFF. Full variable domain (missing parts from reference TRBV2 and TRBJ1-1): EPEVTQTPSHQVTQMGQEVILRCVPISNHLYFYWYRQILGQKVEFLVSFYNNEISEKSEIFDDQFSVERPDGSNFTLKIRSTKLEDSAMYFCAARGEDTRTEAFFGQGTRLTVV.

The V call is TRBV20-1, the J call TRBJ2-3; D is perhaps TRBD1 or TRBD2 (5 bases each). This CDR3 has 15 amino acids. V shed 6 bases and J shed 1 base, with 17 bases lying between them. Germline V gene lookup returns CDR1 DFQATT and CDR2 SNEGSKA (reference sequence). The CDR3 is CSAGPIVGGTDTQYF. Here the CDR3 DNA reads TGCAGTGCAGGTCCGATTGTGGGGGGCACAGATACGCAGTATTTT.

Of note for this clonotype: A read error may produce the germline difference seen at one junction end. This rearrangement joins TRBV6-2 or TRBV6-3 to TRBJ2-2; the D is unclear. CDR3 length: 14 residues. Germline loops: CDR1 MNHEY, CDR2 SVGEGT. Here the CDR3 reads CASVVNANTGELFF. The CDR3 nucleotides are TGTGCCAGCGTGGTAAACGCGAACACCGGTGAGCTGTTTTTT.

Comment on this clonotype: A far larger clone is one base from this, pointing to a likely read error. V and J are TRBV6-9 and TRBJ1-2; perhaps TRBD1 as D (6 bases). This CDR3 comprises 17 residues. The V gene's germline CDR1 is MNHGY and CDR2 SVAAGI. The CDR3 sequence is CASSLTYGTSPAYGYSF. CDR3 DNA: TGTGCCAGCAGTCTAACTTACGGGACATCGCCGGCCTATGGCTACTCCTTC.

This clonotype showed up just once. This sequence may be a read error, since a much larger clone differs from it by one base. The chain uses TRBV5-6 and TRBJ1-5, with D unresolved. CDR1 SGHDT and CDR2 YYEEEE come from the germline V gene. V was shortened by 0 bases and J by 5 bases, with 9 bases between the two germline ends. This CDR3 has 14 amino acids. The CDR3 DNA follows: TGTGCCAGCAGCTTGGCACATCGCGATCAGCCCCAGCATTTT. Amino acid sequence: CASSLAHRDQPQHF.

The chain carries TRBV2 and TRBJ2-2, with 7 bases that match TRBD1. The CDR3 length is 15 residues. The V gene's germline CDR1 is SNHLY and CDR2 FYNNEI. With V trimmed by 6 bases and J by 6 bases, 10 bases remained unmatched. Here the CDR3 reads CASSLSTGKSGELFF. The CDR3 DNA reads TGTGCCAGCAGCCTCTCGACAGGGAAATCCGGGGAGCTGTTTTTT.

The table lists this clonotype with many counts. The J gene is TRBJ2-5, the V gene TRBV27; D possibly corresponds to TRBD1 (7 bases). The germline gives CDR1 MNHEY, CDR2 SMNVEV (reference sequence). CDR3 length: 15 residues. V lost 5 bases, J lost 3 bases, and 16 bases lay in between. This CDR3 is CASSPRDSSKETQYF. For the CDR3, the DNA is TGTGCCAGCAGTCCGCGGGACAGTAGTAAAGAGACCCAGTACTTC.